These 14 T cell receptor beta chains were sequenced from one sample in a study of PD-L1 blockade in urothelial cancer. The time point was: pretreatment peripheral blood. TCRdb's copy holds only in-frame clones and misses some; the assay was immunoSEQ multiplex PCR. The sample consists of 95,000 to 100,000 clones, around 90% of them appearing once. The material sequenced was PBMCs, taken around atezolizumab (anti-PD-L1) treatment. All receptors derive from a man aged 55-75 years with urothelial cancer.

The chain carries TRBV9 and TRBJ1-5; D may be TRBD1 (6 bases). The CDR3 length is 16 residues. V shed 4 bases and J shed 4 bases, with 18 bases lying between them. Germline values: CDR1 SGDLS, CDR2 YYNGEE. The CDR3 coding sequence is TGTGCCAGCAGCCCCACACCCGGGACAACTAATCAGCCCCAGCATTTT. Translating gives CASSPTPGTTNQPQHF.

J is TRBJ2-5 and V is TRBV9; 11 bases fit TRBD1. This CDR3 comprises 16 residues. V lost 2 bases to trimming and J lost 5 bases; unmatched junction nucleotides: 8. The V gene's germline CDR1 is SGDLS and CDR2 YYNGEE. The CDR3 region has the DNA TGTGCCAGCAGCGTTGGACAGGGGGCGCTTTGGGAGACCCAGTACTTC. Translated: CASSVGQGALWETQYF.

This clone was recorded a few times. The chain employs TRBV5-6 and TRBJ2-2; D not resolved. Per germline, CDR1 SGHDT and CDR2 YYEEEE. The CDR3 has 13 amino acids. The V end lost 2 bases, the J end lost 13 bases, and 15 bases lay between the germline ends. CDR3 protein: CASSLSGFTGLFF. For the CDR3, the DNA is TGTGCCAGCAGCTTATCCGGCTTCACGGGGCTGTTTTTT.

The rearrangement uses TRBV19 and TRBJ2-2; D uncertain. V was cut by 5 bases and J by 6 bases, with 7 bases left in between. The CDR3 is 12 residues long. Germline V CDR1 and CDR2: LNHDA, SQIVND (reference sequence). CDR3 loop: CASSSTAGELFF. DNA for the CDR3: TGTGCCAGTAGTTCTACCGCCGGGGAGCTGTTTTTT.

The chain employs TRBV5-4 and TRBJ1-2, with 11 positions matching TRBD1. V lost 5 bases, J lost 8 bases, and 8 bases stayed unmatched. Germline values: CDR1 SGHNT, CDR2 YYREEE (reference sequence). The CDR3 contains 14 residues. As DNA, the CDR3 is TGTGCCAGCAGGCGGGGACAGGGGGAATTCGGCTACACCTTC. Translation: CASRRGQGEFGYTF.

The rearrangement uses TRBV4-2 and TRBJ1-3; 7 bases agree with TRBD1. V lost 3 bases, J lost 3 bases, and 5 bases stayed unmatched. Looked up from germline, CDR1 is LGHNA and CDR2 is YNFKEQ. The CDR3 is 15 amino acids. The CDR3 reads CASSQGQSFGNTIYF. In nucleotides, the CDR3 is TGTGCCAGCAGCCAGGGACAGTCTTTTGGAAACACCATATATTTT.

CDR3 nucleotide sequence: TGTGCCACCAGTCCGGGACAGAGCAATCAGCCCCAGCATTTT. Protein: CATSPGQSNQPQHF. The J gene is TRBJ1-5, the V gene TRBV15; 7 bases are a match to TRBD1. The trim removed 6 bases at V and 1 base at J, leaving 3 bases unmatched. In germline, CDR1 is LNHNV, CDR2 YYDKDF (reference sequence). The CDR3 is 14 amino acids.

The CDR3 spells CASSPRTGPEAFF. The CDR3 bases are TGTGCCAGCAGCCCAAGGACAGGGCCTGAAGCTTTCTTT. The J gene is TRBJ1-1, the V gene TRBV9, with 8 positions matching TRBD1. This CDR3 spans 13 amino acids. Losses at the gene ends were 4 bases for V and 6 bases for J; bases not matched to a gene: 5. Germline CDR1 and CDR2: SGDLS and YYNGEE.

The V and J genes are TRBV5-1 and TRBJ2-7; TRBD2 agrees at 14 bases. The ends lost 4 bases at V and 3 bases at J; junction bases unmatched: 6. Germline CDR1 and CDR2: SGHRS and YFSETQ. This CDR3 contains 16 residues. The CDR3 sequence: CASSTGTSGRDYEQYF. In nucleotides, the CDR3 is TGCGCCAGCAGCACCGGGACTAGCGGGAGAGACTACGAGCAGTACTTC.

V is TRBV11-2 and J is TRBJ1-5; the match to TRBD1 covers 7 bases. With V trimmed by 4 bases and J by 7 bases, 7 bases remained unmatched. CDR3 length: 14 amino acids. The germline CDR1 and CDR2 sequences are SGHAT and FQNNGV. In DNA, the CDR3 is TGTGCCAGCAGCTCCGACAGGGTCGGCCAGCCCCAGCATTTT. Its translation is CASSSDRVGQPQHF. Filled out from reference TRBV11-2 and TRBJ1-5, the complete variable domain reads EAGVAQSPRYKIIEKRQSVAFWCNPISGHATLYWYQQILGQGPKLLIQFQNNGVVDDSQLPKDRFSAERLKGVDSTLKIQPAKLEDSAVYLCASSSDRVGQPQHFGDGTRLSIL.

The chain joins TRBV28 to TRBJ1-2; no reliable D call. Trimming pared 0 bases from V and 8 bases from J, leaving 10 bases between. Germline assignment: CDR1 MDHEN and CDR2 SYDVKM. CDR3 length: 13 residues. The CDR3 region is CASSLWTTEGYTF. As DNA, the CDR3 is TGTGCCAGCAGTTTATGGACCACGGAGGGCTACACCTTC.

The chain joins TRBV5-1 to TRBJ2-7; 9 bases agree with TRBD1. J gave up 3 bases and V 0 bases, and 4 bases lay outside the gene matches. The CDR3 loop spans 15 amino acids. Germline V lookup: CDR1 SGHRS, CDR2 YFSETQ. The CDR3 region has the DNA TGCGCCAGCAGCTTGGGCACAGGGGGCTTCTACGAGCAGTACTTC. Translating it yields CASSLGTGGFYEQYF.

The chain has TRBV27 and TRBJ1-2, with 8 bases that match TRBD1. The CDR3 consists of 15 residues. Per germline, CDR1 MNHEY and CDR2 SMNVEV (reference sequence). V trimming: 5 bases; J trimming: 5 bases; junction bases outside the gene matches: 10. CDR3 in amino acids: CASSTQDRAVYGYTF. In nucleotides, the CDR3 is TGTGCCAGCAGTACCCAGGACAGGGCCGTTTATGGCTACACCTTC.

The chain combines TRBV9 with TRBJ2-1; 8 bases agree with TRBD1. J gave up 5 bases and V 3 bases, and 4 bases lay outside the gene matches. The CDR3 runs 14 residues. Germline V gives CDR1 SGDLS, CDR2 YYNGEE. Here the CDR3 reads CASSAPGQDNEQFF. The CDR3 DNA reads TGTGCCAGCAGCGCCCCGGGACAGGACAATGAGCAGTTCTTC.